This T cell receptor beta chain was obtained from a study of shared clonotypes between healthy human individuals. Notes on this clone: Its antigen is not known.

The method was immunoSEQ multiplex PCR; TCRdb's version includes in-frame clones alone and lacks a portion of them. The sample yields some 1.1 million clones, approximately 80% seen once. Study-wide findings and caveats: Memory subsets generally showed smaller estimated richness than naive subsets did.

V was pared by 4 bases and J by 2 bases, with 15 bases between. Germline CDR1 and CDR2: SGHTA and FQGTGA. The CDR3 contains 15 residues. The chain is built from TRBV7-3 and TRBJ2-7, with D possibly TRBD1 on 5 matching bases. This receptor was obtained from a man between 18 and 35 years old in good health. Some clones in this sample may be carry-over from other donors' samples. Input material: memory CD4+ T cells from PBMCs. The subset was: CD45RA-negative fraction. CDR3 DNA: TGTGCCAGCAGCTCAGGTCCGACAGATACCTACGAGCAGTACTTC. Amino acid sequence: CASSSGPTDTYEQYF.